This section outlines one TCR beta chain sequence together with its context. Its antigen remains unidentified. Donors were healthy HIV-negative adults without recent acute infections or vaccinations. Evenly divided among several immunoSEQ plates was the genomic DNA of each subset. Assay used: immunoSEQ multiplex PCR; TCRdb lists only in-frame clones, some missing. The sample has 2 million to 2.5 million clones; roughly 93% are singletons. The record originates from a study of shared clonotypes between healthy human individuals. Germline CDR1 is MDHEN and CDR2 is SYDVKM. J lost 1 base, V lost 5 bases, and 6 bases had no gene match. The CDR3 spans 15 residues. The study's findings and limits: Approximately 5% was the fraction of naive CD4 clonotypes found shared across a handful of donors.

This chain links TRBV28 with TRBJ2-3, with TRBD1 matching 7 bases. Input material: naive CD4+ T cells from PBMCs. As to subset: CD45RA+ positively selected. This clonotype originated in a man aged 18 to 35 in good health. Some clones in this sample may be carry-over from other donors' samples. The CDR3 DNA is TGTGCCAGCAGTCACCGGGACAGAGGCACAGATACGCAGTATTTT. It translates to CASSHRDRGTDTQYF.